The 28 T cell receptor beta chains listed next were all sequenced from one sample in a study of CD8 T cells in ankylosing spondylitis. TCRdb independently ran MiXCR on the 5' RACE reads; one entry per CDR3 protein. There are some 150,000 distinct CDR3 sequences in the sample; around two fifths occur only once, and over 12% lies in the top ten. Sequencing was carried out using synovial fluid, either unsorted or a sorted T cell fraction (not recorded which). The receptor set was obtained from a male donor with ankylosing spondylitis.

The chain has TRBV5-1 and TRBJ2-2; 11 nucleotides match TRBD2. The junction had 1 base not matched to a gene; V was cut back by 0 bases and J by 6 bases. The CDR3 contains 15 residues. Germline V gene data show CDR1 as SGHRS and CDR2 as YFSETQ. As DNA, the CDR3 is TGCGCCAGCAGCTTGGTACTAGCGGGGGCCGGGGAGCTGTTTTTT. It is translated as CASSLVLAGAGELFF.

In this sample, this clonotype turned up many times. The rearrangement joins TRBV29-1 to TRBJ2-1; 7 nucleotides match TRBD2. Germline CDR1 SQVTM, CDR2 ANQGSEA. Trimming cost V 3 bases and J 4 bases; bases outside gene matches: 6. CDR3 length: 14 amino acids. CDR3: CSVEPGLGYNEQFF. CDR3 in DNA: TGCAGCGTTGAGCCCGGACTAGGATACAATGAGCAGTTCTTC.

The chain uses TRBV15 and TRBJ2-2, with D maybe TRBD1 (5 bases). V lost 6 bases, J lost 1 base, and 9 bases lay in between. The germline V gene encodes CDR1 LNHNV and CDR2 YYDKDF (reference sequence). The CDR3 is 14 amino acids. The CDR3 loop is CATSPQENTGELFF. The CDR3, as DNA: TGTGCCACCAGTCCACAGGAGAACACCGGGGAGCTGTTTTTT.

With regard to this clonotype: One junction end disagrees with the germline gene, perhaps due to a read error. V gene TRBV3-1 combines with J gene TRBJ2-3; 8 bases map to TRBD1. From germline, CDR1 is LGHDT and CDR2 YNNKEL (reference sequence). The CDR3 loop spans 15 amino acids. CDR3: CTSSPTGTGEGTQYF. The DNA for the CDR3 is TGTACCAGCAGCCCCACCGGGACAGGAGAAGGTACGCAGTATTTT.

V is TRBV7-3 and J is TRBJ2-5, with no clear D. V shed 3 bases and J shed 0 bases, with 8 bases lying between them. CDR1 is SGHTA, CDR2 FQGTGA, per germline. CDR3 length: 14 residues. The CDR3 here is CASSLAPYQETQYF. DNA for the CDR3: TGTGCCAGCAGCTTGGCACCGTACCAAGAGACCCAGTACTTC.

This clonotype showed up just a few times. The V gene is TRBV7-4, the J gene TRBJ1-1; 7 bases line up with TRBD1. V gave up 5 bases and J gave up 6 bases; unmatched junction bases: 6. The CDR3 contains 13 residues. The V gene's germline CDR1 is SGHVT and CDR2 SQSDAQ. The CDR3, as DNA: TGTGCCAGCAGCCGACAGGGAAGGGCTGAAGCTTTCTTT. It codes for CASSRQGRAEAFF. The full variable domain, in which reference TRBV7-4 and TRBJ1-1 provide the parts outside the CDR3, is GAGVSQSPRYKVAKRGRDVALRCDSISGHVTLYWYRQTLGQGSEVLTYSQSDAQRDKSGRPSGRFSAERPERSVSTLKIQRTEQGDSAVYLCASSRQGRAEAFFGQGTRLTVV.

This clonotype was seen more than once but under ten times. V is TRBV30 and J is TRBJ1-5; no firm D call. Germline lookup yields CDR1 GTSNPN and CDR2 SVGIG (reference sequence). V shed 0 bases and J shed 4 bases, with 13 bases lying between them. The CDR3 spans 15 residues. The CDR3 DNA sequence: TGTGCCTGGAGTGTACGAAGTCATCAGAATCAGCCCCAGCATTTT. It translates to CAWSVRSHQNQPQHF.

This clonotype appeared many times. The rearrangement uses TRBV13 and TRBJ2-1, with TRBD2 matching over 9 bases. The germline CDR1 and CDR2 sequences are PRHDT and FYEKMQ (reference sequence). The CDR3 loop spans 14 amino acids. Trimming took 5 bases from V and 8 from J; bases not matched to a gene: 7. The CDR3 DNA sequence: TGTGCCAGCAGCCTGGGACTAGCAAGCGATGAGCAGTTCTTC. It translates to CASSLGLASDEQFF. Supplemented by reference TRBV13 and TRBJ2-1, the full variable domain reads AAGVIQSPRHLIKEKRETATLKCYPIPRHDTVYWYQQGPGQDPQFLISFYEKMQSDKGSIPDRFSAQQFSDYHSELNMSSLELGDSALYFCASSLGLASDEQFFGPGTRLTVL.

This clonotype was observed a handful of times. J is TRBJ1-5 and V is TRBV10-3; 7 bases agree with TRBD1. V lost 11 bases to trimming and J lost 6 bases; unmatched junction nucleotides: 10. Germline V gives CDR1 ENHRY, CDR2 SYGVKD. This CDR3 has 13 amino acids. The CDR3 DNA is TGTGCCGCCACAGGGGAGGGTGGTCAGCCCCAGCATTTT. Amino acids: CAATGEGGQPQHF.

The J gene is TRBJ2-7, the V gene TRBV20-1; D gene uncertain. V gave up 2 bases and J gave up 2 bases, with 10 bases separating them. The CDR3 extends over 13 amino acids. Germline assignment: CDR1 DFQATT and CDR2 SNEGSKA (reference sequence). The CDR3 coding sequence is TGCAGTGCTAGATTATACGCCCCCTACGAGCAGTACTTC. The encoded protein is CSARLYAPYEQYF.

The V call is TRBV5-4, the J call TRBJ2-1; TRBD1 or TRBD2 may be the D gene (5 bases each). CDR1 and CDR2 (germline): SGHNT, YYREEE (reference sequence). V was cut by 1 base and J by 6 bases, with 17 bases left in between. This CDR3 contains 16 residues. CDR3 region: CASSLPPRDLTNEQFF. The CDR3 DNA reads TGTGCCAGCAGCTTGCCCCCCCGGGACCTCACCAATGAGCAGTTCTTC. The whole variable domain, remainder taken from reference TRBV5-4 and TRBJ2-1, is ETGVTQSPTHLIKTRGQQVTLRCSSQSGHNTVSWYQQALGQGPQFIFQYYREEENGRGNFPPRFSGLQFPNYSSELNVNALELDDSALYLCASSLPPRDLTNEQFFGPGTRLTVL.

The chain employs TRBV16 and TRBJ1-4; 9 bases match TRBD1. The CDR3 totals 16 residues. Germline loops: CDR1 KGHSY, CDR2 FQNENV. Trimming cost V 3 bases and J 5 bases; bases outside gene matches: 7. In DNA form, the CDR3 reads TGTGCCAGCAGCCACTCCTCCGGGACAGGGAATGAAAAACTGTTTTTT. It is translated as CASSHSSGTGNEKLFF.

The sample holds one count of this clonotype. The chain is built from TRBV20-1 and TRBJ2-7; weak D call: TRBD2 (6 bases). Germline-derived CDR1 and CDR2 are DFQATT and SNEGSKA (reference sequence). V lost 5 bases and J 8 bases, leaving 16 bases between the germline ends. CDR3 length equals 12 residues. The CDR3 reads CSADGTLGKQYF. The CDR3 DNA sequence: TGCAGTGCTGACGGGACTCTTGGGAAGCAGTACTTC.

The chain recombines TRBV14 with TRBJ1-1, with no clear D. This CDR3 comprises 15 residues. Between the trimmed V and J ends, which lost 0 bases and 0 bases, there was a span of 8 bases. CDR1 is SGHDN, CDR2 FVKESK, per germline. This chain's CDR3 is CASSQDTYMNTEAFF. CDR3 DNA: TGTGCCAGCAGCCAAGATACGTATATGAACACTGAAGCTTTCTTT.

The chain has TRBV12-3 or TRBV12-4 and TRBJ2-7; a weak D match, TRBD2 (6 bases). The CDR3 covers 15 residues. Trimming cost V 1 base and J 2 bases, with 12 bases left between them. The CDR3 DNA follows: TGTGCCAGCAGTTTAGGGCTAGCGTATGCCTACGAGCAGTACTTC. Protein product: CASSLGLAYAYEQYF.

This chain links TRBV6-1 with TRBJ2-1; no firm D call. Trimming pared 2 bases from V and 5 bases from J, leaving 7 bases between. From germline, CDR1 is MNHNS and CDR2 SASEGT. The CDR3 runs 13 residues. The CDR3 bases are TGTGCCAGCAGTGAATTGATCCACAATGAGCAGTTCTTC. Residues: CASSELIHNEQFF.

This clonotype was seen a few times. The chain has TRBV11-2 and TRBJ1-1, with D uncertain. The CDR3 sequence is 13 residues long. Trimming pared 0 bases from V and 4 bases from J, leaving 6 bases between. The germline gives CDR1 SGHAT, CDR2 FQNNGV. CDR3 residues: CASSLDRITEAFF. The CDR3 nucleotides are TGTGCCAGCAGCTTAGATCGGATCACTGAAGCTTTCTTT.

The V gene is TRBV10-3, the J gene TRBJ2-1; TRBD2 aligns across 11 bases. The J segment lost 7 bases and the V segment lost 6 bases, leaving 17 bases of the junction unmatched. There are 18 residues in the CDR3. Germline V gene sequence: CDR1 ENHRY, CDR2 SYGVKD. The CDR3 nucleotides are TGTGCCATCAGCCGGTACCCTCAACGACTAGCGGGGATGAATGAGCAGTTCTTC. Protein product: CAISRYPQRLAGMNEQFF.

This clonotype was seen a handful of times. The DNA of the CDR3 is TGCGCCAGCACATTCACAGGGGGTACCTACCAAGAGACCCAGTACTTC. Its translation: CASTFTGGTYQETQYF. J is TRBJ2-5 and V is TRBV10-2; 8 positions match TRBD1. Unmatched junction bases numbered 10, after V lost 7 bases and J lost 0 bases. CDR3 length equals 16 residues. Germline-derived CDR1 and CDR2 are WSHSY and SAAADI.

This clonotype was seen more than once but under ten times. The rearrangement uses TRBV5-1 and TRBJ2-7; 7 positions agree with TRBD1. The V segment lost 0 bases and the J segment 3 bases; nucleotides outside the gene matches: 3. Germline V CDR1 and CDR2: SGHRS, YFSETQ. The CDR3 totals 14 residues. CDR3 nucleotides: TGCGCCAGCAGCTTGGGACAGGGTGACTACGAGCAGTACTTC. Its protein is CASSLGQGDYEQYF.

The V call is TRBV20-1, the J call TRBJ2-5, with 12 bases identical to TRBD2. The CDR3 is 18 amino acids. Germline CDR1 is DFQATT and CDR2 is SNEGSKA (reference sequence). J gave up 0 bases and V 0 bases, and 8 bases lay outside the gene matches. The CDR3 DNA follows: TGCAGTGCTAGAGATTACCTAGCGGGGGGGCGATACCAAGAGACCCAGTACTTC. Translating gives CSARDYLAGGRYQETQYF.

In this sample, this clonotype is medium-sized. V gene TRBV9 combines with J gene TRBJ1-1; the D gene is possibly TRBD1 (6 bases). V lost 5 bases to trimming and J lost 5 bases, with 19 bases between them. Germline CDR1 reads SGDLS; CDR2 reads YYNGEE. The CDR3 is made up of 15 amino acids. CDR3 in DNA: TGTGCCAGCAGTGACGAACAGGGAGAGAGGACTGAAGCTTTCTTT. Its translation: CASSDEQGERTEAFF.

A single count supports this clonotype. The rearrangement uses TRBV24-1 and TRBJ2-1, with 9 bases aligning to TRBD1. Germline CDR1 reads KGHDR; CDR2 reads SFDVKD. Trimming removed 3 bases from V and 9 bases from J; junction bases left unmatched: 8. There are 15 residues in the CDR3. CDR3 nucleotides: TGTGCCACCAGTGATCCGGGACAGGGCTCGGCTGAGCAGTTCTTC. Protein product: CATSDPGQGSAEQFF.

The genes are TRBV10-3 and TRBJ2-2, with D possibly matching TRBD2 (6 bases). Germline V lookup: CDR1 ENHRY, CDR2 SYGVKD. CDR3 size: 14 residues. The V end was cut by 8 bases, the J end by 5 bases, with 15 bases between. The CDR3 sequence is CAIRPTSPTGELFF. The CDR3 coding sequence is TGTGCCATCCGCCCGACTAGTCCAACCGGGGAGCTGTTTTTT.

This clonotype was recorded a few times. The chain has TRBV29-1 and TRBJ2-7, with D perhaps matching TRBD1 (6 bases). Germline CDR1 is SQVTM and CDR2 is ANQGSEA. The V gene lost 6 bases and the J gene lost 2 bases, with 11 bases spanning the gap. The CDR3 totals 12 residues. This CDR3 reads CSVLTGPYEQYF. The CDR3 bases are TGCAGCGTCCTGACAGGACCCTACGAGCAGTACTTC.

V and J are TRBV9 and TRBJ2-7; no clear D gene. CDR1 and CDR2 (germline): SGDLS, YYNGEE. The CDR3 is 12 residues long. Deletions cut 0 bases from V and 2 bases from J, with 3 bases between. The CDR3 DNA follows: TGTGCCAGCAGCGTAGTGACCTACGAGCAGTACTTC. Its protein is CASSVVTYEQYF.

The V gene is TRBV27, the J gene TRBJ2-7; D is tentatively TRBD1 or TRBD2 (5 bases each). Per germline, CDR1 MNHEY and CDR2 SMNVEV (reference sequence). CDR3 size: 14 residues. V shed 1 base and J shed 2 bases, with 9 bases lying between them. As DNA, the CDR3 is TGTGCCAGCAGTTTATTCAGGGACGCCTACGAGCAGTACTTC. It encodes CASSLFRDAYEQYF.

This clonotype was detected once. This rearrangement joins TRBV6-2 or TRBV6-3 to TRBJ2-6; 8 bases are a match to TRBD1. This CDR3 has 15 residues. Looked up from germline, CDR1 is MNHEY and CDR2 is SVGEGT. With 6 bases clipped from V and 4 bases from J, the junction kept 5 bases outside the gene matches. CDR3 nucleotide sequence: TGTGCCAGCAGACTGACAGGGGTCGGGGCCAACGTCCTGACTTTC. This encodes CASRLTGVGANVLTF.